Listed below are T cell receptor beta chains from one sample, sequenced in a study of blood T cell repertoires in COVID-19. The repertoire was sequenced with immunoSEQ multiplex PCR; TCRdb's copy has only in-frame clones and lacks some. Seen here are hundreds of thousands of clones, over 75% observed once, and the top ten hold roughly 5.3%. Sequencing was carried out using peripheral blood. Every receptor here comes from a man aged 50 to 60 with COVID-19, enrolled during active disease. The CDR3 runs from the conserved cysteine through the conserved F or W. The order of the fields is D gene, V gene, CDR3 protein. A D gene is named only where the DNA matches it firmly.

d_call: NA; v_call: TRBV28; cdr3_aa: CASSPMKRGHNNQPQHF
d_call: TRBD2; v_call: TRBV11-2; cdr3_aa: CASSLDPSGGSSYNEQFF
d_call: NA; v_call: TRBV7-2; cdr3_aa: CASSSLGGNTGELFF
d_call: NA; v_call: TRBV11-3; cdr3_aa: CASSLDFHNEKLFF
d_call: NA; v_call: TRBV27; cdr3_aa: CASRRSFNLQNTEAFF
d_call: NA; v_call: TRBV2; cdr3_aa: CASSGQYISTDTQYF
d_call: TRBD1; v_call: TRBV30; cdr3_aa: CAWIDRGRGYGYTF
d_call: NA; v_call: TRBV30; cdr3_aa: CAWSVRTLYEQYF
d_call: TRBD1; v_call: TRBV27; cdr3_aa: CASSNRGWNTEAFF
d_call: NA; v_call: TRBV2; cdr3_aa: CASSGAGDINYGYTF
d_call: TRBD2; v_call: TRBV24-1; cdr3_aa: CATSEPRGGGETQYF
d_call: NA; v_call: TRBV2; cdr3_aa: CASSTYAEQYF
d_call: NA; v_call: TRBV5-1; cdr3_aa: CASSFRQSATNEKLFF
d_call: TRBD1; v_call: TRBV5-1; cdr3_aa: CASSFGQEGYGYTF
d_call: NA; v_call: TRBV7-8; cdr3_aa: CASSQDTLYEQYF
d_call: NA; v_call: TRBV3-1/TRBV3-2; cdr3_aa: CASSQSRNYGYTF
d_call: TRBD1; v_call: TRBV5-1; cdr3_aa: CASSLESGGDQPQHF
d_call: NA; v_call: TRBV24-1; cdr3_aa: CATSDLPEETQYF
d_call: NA; v_call: TRBV19; cdr3_aa: CASSIWFGSNQPQHF
d_call: TRBD2; v_call: TRBV6-1; cdr3_aa: CASSEGTSGGVEETQYF
d_call: TRBD1; v_call: TRBV5-4; cdr3_aa: CASSLPGTEETQYF
d_call: TRBD2; v_call: TRBV6-5; cdr3_aa: CASRERGGYNEQFF
d_call: NA; v_call: TRBV5-1; cdr3_aa: CASSLDFISANNEQFF
d_call: NA; v_call: TRBV9; cdr3_aa: CASSVGTTLNTGELFF
d_call: NA; v_call: TRBV14; cdr3_aa: CASSQVWPVPNYGYTF
d_call: NA; v_call: TRBV2; cdr3_aa: CASSYDTVQETQYF
d_call: NA; v_call: TRBV2; cdr3_aa: CASMEGAVYEQYF
d_call: NA; v_call: TRBV5-1; cdr3_aa: CASSPWGGQGHTEAFF
d_call: NA; v_call: TRBV14; cdr3_aa: CASSSDRPDNSPLHF
d_call: NA; v_call: TRBV7-7; cdr3_aa: CASSLGRGVVWETQYF
d_call: NA; v_call: TRBV7-8; cdr3_aa: CASSQRRGTDTQYF
d_call: TRBD1; v_call: TRBV9; cdr3_aa: CASSSRGTGELFF
d_call: NA; v_call: TRBV3-1/TRBV3-2; cdr3_aa: CASSQGRGSNQPQHF
d_call: NA; v_call: TRBV3-1/TRBV3-2; cdr3_aa: CASSRTGGGYTF
d_call: TRBD2; v_call: TRBV4-1; cdr3_aa: CASSQGVAGAYNEQFF
d_call: NA; v_call: TRBV6-5; cdr3_aa: CATTQGGQSYEQYF
d_call: TRBD1; v_call: TRBV3-1/TRBV3-2; cdr3_aa: CASSLYRGTEAFF
d_call: NA; v_call: TRBV4-1; cdr3_aa: CASSQGPGPYNEQFF